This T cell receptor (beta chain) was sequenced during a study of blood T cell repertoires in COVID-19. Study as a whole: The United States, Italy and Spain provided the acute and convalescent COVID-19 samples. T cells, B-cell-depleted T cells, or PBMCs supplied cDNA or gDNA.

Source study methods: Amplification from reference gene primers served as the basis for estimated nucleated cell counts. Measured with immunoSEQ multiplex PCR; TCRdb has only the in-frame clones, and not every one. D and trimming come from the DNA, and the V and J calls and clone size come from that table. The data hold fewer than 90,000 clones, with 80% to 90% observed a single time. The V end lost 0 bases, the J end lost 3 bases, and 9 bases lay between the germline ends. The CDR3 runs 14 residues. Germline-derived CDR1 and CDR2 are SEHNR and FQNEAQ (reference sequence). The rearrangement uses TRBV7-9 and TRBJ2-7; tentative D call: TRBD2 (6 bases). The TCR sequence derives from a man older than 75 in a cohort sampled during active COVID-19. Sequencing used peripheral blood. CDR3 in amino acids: CASSLAGGNYEQYF. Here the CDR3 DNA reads TGTGCCAGCAGCTTAGCGGGGGGTAACTACGAGCAGTACTTC.